This TCR beta chain was sequenced in a study of early T cells in non-severe SARS-CoV-2 infection. Study-wide results and caveats: Lookups in VDJdb leaned toward anti-spike CD8 responses and missed private and CD4 specificities.

This clonotype was detected ten times or more. Its target is not known. Germline V gene lookup returns CDR1 SEHNR and CDR2 FQNEAQ (reference sequence). The germline V and J ends were trimmed by 2 bases and 2 bases, with 10 bases remaining between them. This CDR3 is built from 15 residues. Each cDNA molecule carried a unique molecular identifier. TCRdb analysed the 5' RACE reads with MiXCR anew, one entry per CDR3 protein. Among 50,000 to 55,000 distinct CDR3 sequences listed, over 8% were seen once. This receptor was taken from an adult who was a healthcare worker with PCR-confirmed SARS-CoV-2 infection or an uninfected control (not recorded which). The rearrangement uses TRBV7-9 and TRBJ2-1; D gene unclear. The sequencing sample was made of whole blood. The DNA of the CDR3 is TGTGCCAGCAGCTTACGCCAGATGGCCTACAATGAGCAGTTCTTC. This translates into CASSLRQMAYNEQFF. The variable domain in full, completed from reference TRBV7-9 and TRBJ2-1, reads DTGVSQNPRHKITKRGQNVTFRCDPISEHNRLYWYRQTLGQGPEFLTYFQNEAQLEKSRLLSDRFSAERPKGSFSTLEIQRTEQGDSAMYLCASSLRQMAYNEQFFGPGTRLTVL.